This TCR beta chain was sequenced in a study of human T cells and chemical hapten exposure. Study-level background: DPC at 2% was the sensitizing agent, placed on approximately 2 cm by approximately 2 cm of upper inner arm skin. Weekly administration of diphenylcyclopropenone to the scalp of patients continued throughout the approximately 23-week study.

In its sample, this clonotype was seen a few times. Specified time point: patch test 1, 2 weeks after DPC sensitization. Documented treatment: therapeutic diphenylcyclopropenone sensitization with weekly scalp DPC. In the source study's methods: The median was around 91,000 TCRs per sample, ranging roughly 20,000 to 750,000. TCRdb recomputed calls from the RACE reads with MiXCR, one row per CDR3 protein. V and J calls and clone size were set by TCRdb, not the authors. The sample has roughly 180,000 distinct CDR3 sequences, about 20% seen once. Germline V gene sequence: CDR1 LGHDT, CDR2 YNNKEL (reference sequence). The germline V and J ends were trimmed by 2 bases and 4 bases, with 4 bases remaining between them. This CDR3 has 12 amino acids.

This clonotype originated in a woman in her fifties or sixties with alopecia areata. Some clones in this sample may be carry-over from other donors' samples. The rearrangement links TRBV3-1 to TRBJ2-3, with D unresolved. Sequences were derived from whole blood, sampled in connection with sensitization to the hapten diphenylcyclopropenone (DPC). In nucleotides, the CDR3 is TGTGCCAGCAGCCAACTCTCAGATACGCAGTATTTT. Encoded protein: CASSQLSDTQYF.